This T cell receptor (beta chain) was captured by sequencing in a study of T cell responses to AZD1222 COVID-19 vaccine. General study results and limits: Donors were mostly white British, more females; clonal diversity possibly underestimated. A rise in Spike-specific TCR breadth and depth followed two AZD1222 doses. Nearly half of spike-specific TCRs reportedly target variant regions that are unmutated in the B.1.351 and B.1.1.7 variants.

Sequenced by immunoSEQ multiplex PCR; TCRdb stores in-frame clones only, minus some. The table records some 89,000 clones, more than 75% of them present only once. To note about this clone: Its specificity is not known.

CDR1 is LNHDA and CDR2 is SQIVND in the germline V gene (reference sequence). The CDR3 is made up of 14 amino acids. V was shortened by 7 bases and J by 7 bases, with 19 bases between the two germline ends. The chain links TRBV19 to TRBJ1-1; D perhaps matches TRBD1 (5 bases). This clonotype was obtained from an adult in good health. The sample consisted of peripheral blood, taken on day 0 of MenACWY control vaccination. Here the CDR3 DNA reads TGTGCCAGTACCCCATTAGTAGGGGCTGGTGAAGCTTTCTTT. The encoded protein is CASTPLVGAGEAFF.